This T cell receptor beta chain was identified during a study of blood T cell repertoires in COVID-19. About the research overall: Material from acute and convalescent COVID-19 was sourced from the United States, Italy and Spain. The analysed material was cDNA or gDNA that came from T cells, B-cell-depleted T cells, or PBMCs.

V lost 3 bases and J lost 8; bases outside the gene matches: 11. This CDR3 has 17 residues. CDR1 and CDR2 from the germline V gene are SGHVS and FQNEAQ. As handled by the study authors: Counts of nucleated cells, estimated from reference gene primer amplification, were obtained. Data came from immunoSEQ multiplex PCR; TCRdb stores just in-frame clones and leaves some out. The V and J calls and clone size come from that table; D and trimming were worked out from the DNA. Of about 150,000 clones listed, approximately 92% are singletons. The sequencing sample was made of peripheral blood. The V gene is TRBV7-8, the J gene TRBJ2-4; 12 positions match TRBD1. This receptor was taken from a woman in her thirties or forties with acute or convalescent COVID-19. In DNA, the CDR3 is TGTGCCAGCAGCTTTCTGACCTCGGGACAGGGGGCGGACATTCAGTACTTC. This translates into CASSFLTSGQGADIQYF.